Presented here are 30 T cell receptor beta chains from one specimen sequenced in a study of T-cell memory formation after mild COVID-19. Each CDR3 protein gets one entry after TCRdb re-called the 5' RACE reads with MiXCR. This table holds just under 150,000 distinct CDR3 sequences, about 5.7% found once. Material: PBMCs or a T cell subset sorted from them (not recorded which). The receptors were sampled from an adult woman who had mild COVID-19 (a few samples of this study predate the infection). Cell type and time point are not known.

In its sample, this clonotype was seen many times. This chain uses TRBV29-1 with TRBJ1-1; 8 bases align to TRBD1. CDR1 and CDR2 from the germline V gene are SQVTM and ANQGSEA. CDR3 size: 13 residues. V gave up 7 bases and J gave up 6 bases; unmatched junction bases: 10. This CDR3 reads CSAWTGTMAEAFF. Here the CDR3 DNA reads TGCAGCGCTTGGACAGGGACTATGGCTGAAGCTTTCTTT.

On this clonotype itself: The junction shows a germline mismatch at one end, possibly a read error. The J gene is TRBJ2-4, the V gene TRBV6-2 or TRBV6-3; 9 nucleotides line up with TRBD2. This CDR3 contains 14 residues. Germline CDR1 reads MNHEY; CDR2 reads SVGEGT. The CDR3 coding sequence is TGTGCCAGCAGTTCGGGACTAGCCGAAAACATTCAGTACTTC. Translated: CASSSGLAENIQYF.

The chain combines TRBV10-3 with TRBJ1-3; the D is unclear. Germline V gene sequence: CDR1 ENHRY, CDR2 SYGVKD. There are 11 residues in the CDR3. The CDR3 spells CGFSGGNTIYF. The CDR3 region has the DNA TGTGGATTCAGCGGCGGAAACACCATATATTTT.

The chain combines TRBV7-2 with TRBJ1-3; 8 bases fit TRBD1. The CDR3 sequence is 15 residues long. J gave up 0 bases and V 3 bases, and 1 base lay outside the gene matches. Germline CDR1 reads SGHTA; CDR2 reads FQGNSA. CDR3 sequence (DNA): TGTGCCAGCAGCTTGACAGGGGACTCTGGAAACACCATATATTTT. Its protein is CASSLTGDSGNTIYF.

The table lists this clonotype with many counts. The genes are TRBV20-1 and TRBJ2-7; no clear D. This CDR3 contains 13 residues. Germline values: CDR1 DFQATT, CDR2 SNEGSKA (reference sequence). V was clipped by 0 bases and J by 4 bases, with 10 bases between them. Here the CDR3 DNA reads TGCAGTGCTAGAGATTCTTTGGCATACGAGCAGTACTTC. Residues: CSARDSLAYEQYF.

This clonotype turned up a few times. The chain combines TRBV5-1 with TRBJ2-5, with D possibly called TRBD1 or TRBD2 (7 bases each). This CDR3 region has 15 residues. CDR1 and CDR2 (germline): SGHRS, YFSETQ. Trimming cost V 2 bases and J 4 bases, with 15 bases left between them. The CDR3 coding sequence is TGCGCCAGCAGCTTAAACAGGGGAGGGCGAGAGACCCAGTACTTC. This codes for CASSLNRGGRETQYF.

The sample holds a few counts of this clonotype. The chain has TRBV24-1 and TRBJ2-5; D gene ambiguous. Trimming took off 3 bases at V and 2 bases at J, with 12 bases between the two ends. This CDR3 has 15 amino acids. Germline values: CDR1 KGHDR, CDR2 SFDVKD. The CDR3 sequence: CATSDARGPQETQYF. CDR3 nucleotide sequence: TGTGCCACCAGTGATGCCCGTGGGCCTCAAGAGACCCAGTACTTC.

This clonotype showed up many times. V is TRBV5-1 and J is TRBJ2-1, with D possibly matching TRBD1 (5 bases). Germline loops: CDR1 SGHRS, CDR2 YFSETQ. The CDR3 loop spans 14 amino acids. V lost 4 bases to trimming and J lost 7 bases, with 15 bases between them. This CDR3 is CASSDPSPGNEQFF. CDR3 DNA: TGCGCCAGCAGCGATCCTTCCCCAGGGAATGAGCAGTTCTTC.

This chain connects TRBV12-3 or TRBV12-4 to TRBJ2-2, with D possibly being TRBD2 (6 bases). The V end lost 3 bases, the J end lost 4 bases, and 9 bases lay between the germline ends. This CDR3 region has 14 residues. The CDR3 region is CASSFSGTTGELFF. In nucleotides, the CDR3 is TGTGCCAGCAGTTTTAGCGGAACCACCGGGGAGCTGTTTTTT.

This clonotype has only a few counts. The V call is TRBV28, the J call TRBJ2-5; 7 bases match TRBD1. V was pared by 7 bases and J by 1 base, with 3 bases of the junction left unmatched. The CDR3 covers 13 residues. The germline CDR1 and CDR2 sequences are MDHEN and SYDVKM. The DNA of the CDR3 is TGTGCCAGCATGAAGGGGGCCCAAGAGACCCAGTACTTC. This codes for CASMKGAQETQYF.

This clonotype was detected ten times or more. V usage is TRBV12-3 or TRBV12-4 and J usage is TRBJ2-3, with 8 bases that match TRBD2. The CDR3 spans 15 residues. Germline trimming cut 2 bases from V and 5 bases from J; bases unmatched to any gene: 6. CDR3 sequence (DNA): TGTGCCAGCAGTTTATTGCGGGGGGCGAGAGATACGCAGTATTTT. This gives the protein CASSLLRGARDTQYF.

The CDR3 sequence: CASSIRPTTSGLLLAKNIQYF. CDR3 coding DNA: TGTGCCAGTAGTATACGCCCCACGACTAGCGGGTTACTCTTAGCCAAAAACATTCAGTACTTC. The chain has TRBV19 and TRBJ2-4; 10 bases match TRBD2. Germline V lookup: CDR1 LNHDA, CDR2 SQIVND (reference sequence). The CDR3 spans 21 residues. Germline trimming cut 2 bases from V and 0 bases from J; bases unmatched to any gene: 16.

A few counts support this clonotype. The chain combines TRBV19 with TRBJ1-4, with unresolved D. The V end was cut by 6 bases, the J end by 0 bases, with 11 bases between. CDR1 is LNHDA, CDR2 SQIVND, per germline (reference sequence). There are 15 residues in the CDR3. In nucleotides, the CDR3 is TGTGCCAGTAGAAACACGGCTGCAACTAATGAAAAACTGTTTTTT. It is translated as CASRNTAATNEKLFF.

At least ten counts were recorded for this clonotype. This rearrangement joins TRBV5-1 to TRBJ2-5; 10 bases agree with TRBD2. This CDR3 comprises 15 residues. CDR1 and CDR2 from the germline V gene are SGHRS and YFSETQ. The V segment lost 4 bases and the J segment 5 bases; nucleotides outside the gene matches: 8. In nucleotides, the CDR3 is TGCGCCAGCAGCCTGAAGCGGGGGGGCCGGGAGACCCAGTACTTC. Translating gives CASSLKRGGRETQYF.

This clonotype came up many times. The chain is built from TRBV5-5 and TRBJ1-5; D is uncertain. CDR1 SGHKS and CDR2 YYEKEE come from the germline V gene (reference sequence). V shed 4 bases and J shed 4 bases, with 15 bases lying between them. The CDR3 has 15 residues. This chain's CDR3 is CASSTLGSENQPQHF. The CDR3 nucleotides are TGTGCCAGCAGCACGCTCGGGTCCGAAAATCAGCCCCAGCATTTT. Using reference TRBV5-5 and TRBJ1-5 for the parts outside the CDR3, the full variable domain is DAGVTQSPTHLIKTRGQQVTLRCSPISGHKSVSWYQQVLGQGPQFIFQYYEKEERGRGNFPDRFSARQFPNYSSELNVNALLLGDSALYLCASSTLGSENQPQHFGDGTRLSIL.

This clonotype was detected a few times. The V gene is TRBV10-3, the J gene TRBJ2-1; tentative D call: TRBD1 (6 bases). CDR3 length: 13 amino acids. V lost 10 bases and J lost 7, with 17 bases in between. Per the germline V gene, CDR1 is ENHRY and CDR2 is SYGVKD. This CDR3 is CATALLGQNEQFF. CDR3 coding DNA: TGTGCCACCGCACTATTAGGACAGAATGAGCAGTTCTTC.

The chain has TRBV7-2 and TRBJ2-7; 9 bases match TRBD1. The trim removed 5 bases at V and 6 bases at J, leaving 2 bases unmatched. CDR3 length: 12 amino acids. Per germline, CDR1 SGHTA and CDR2 FQGNSA. This CDR3 reads CASSPDRGEQYF. The CDR3 DNA sequence: TGTGCCAGCAGCCCGGACAGGGGCGAGCAGTACTTC.

The J gene is TRBJ2-5, the V gene TRBV7-2; TRBD2 aligns across 8 bases. CDR3 size: 14 residues. The junction had 8 bases not matched to a gene; V was cut back by 6 bases and J by 5 bases. From germline, CDR1 is SGHTA and CDR2 FQGNSA. The CDR3 region is CASSSGREWETQYF. The CDR3 DNA reads TGTGCCAGCAGTTCCGGGAGGGAATGGGAGACCCAGTACTTC.

This clonotype was seen ten or more times. The V call is TRBV5-1, the J call TRBJ2-3; 7 bases are a match to TRBD2. V shed 2 bases and J 3 bases; nucleotides not matched to a gene: 3. Germline lookup yields CDR1 SGHRS and CDR2 YFSETQ. The CDR3 has 14 residues. CDR3 sequence reads: CASSLSGATDTQYF. CDR3 sequence (DNA): TGCGCCAGCAGCTTAAGCGGGGCGACAGATACGCAGTATTTT.

Many counts were recorded for this clonotype. The chain is built from TRBV12-3 or TRBV12-4 and TRBJ2-5; 7 bases line up with TRBD1. After removal of 10 bases from V and 1 base from J, the junction contained 12 bases not matched to a gene. This CDR3 contains 15 residues. CDR3 protein: CATAWTGSPQETQYF. CDR3 nucleotides: TGTGCCACCGCATGGACAGGCTCGCCCCAAGAGACCCAGTACTTC.

This clonotype was observed a few times. Here the CDR3 DNA reads TGTGCCTGGAGTGAAGGTTTGGTTGAGACCCAGTACTTC. This translates into CAWSEGLVETQYF. This sequence joins TRBV30 and TRBJ2-5; D is ambiguous. The CDR3 has 13 amino acids. Trimming cost V 1 base and J 5 bases, with 11 bases left between them. CDR1 is GTSNPN and CDR2 is SVGIG in the germline V gene (reference sequence).

Ten or more counts support this clonotype. The rearrangement uses TRBV5-1 and TRBJ2-3, with 8 nucleotides matching TRBD1. Germline-derived CDR1 and CDR2 are SGHRS and YFSETQ. V lost 4 bases and J lost 2; bases outside the gene matches: 9. This CDR3 is 16 amino acids long. CDR3 nucleotides: TGCGCCAGCAGCCCGGGGACAGGCGGAAACACAGATACGCAGTATTTT. Its protein product is CASSPGTGGNTDTQYF. The variable domain in full, completed from reference TRBV5-1 and TRBJ2-3, reads KAGVTQTPRYLIKTRGQQVTLSCSPISGHRSVSWYQQTPGQGLQFLFEYFSETQRNKGNFPGRFSGRQFSNSRSEMNVSTLELGDSALYLCASSPGTGGNTDTQYFGPGTRLTVL.

In this sample, this clonotype turned up many times. The chain couples TRBV20-1 to TRBJ2-1; 8 nucleotides align to TRBD1. This CDR3 comprises 14 residues. J was trimmed by 8 bases and V by 3 bases; bases with no gene match: 9. Germline V CDR1 and CDR2: DFQATT, SNEGSKA (reference sequence). The CDR3 sequence: CSARDRVGIDEQFF. CDR3 DNA: TGCAGTGCTAGGGACAGGGTGGGTATAGATGAGCAGTTCTTC.

This clonotype occurred a few times. The rearrangement uses TRBV6-1 and TRBJ1-5; TRBD1 might be the D (5 bases). CDR3 length: 15 amino acids. Germline V CDR1 and CDR2: MNHNS, SASEGT. Trimming cost V 3 bases and J 5 bases, with 14 bases left between them. The chain's CDR3 is CASSDPDSLHQPQHF. Written as DNA, the CDR3 is TGTGCCAGCAGTGACCCAGACAGTCTTCATCAGCCCCAGCATTTT.

This rearrangement joins TRBV5-1 to TRBJ1-3; D possibly corresponds to TRBD1 (5 bases). Between the trimmed V and J ends, which lost 6 bases and 0 bases, there was a span of 16 bases. CDR3 length: 16 amino acids. The germline V gene encodes CDR1 SGHRS and CDR2 YFSETQ. The CDR3 DNA follows: TGCGCCAGCACGGGACGGGGAGGGAGCTCTGGAAACACCATATATTTT. This codes for CASTGRGGSSGNTIYF.

Many counts were recorded for this clonotype. This chain's CDR3 is CASSLGGQRGMNTEAFF. Here the CDR3 DNA reads TGCGCCAGCAGCTTGGGGGGGCAACGAGGAATGAACACTGAAGCTTTCTTT. J is TRBJ1-1 and V is TRBV5-1; D is perhaps TRBD1 (6 bases). Germline CDR1 SGHRS, CDR2 YFSETQ. Trimming pared 0 bases from V and 0 bases from J, leaving 15 bases between. The CDR3 spans 17 residues.

This clonotype was recorded at least ten times. The rearrangement joins TRBV15 to TRBJ1-2; 9 bases are shared with TRBD1. The CDR3 contains 14 residues. J lost 5 bases, V lost 1 base, and 2 bases had no gene match. Germline CDR1 is LNHNV and CDR2 is YYDKDF (reference sequence). CDR3 residues: CATSRGGTGYGYTF. The CDR3 DNA is TGTGCCACCAGCAGAGGAGGGACAGGGTATGGCTACACCTTC.

This clonotype was recorded many times. This rearrangement joins TRBV7-3 to TRBJ2-5, with TRBD2 matching over 11 bases. The V segment lost 5 bases and the J segment 1 base; nucleotides outside the gene matches: 3. The V gene's germline CDR1 is SGHTA and CDR2 FQGTGA. The CDR3 is 15 residues long. The CDR3 loop reads CASSPGTSGQETQYF. CDR3 in DNA: TGTGCCAGCAGCCCAGGGACTAGCGGCCAAGAGACCCAGTACTTC. Using reference TRBV7-3 and TRBJ2-5 for the parts outside the CDR3, the full variable domain is GAGVSQTPSNKVTEKGKYVELRCDPISGHTALYWYRQSLGQGPEFLIYFQGTGAADDSGLPNDRFFAVRPEGSVSTLKIQRTERGDSAVYLCASSPGTSGQETQYFGPGTRLLVL.

This chain links TRBV5-1 with TRBJ2-1; TRBD2 matches 13 bases. In germline, CDR1 is SGHRS, CDR2 YFSETQ. Trimming at V came to 4 bases and at J to 5 bases, leaving 18 bases not matched to a gene. This CDR3 region has 20 residues. Here the CDR3 DNA reads TGCGCCAGCAGCGCGAACCCTTTTAGGACTAGCGGGAGTACAAACAATGAGCAGTTCTTC. The encoded protein is CASSANPFRTSGSTNNEQFF.

The chain couples TRBV9 to TRBJ2-2; no firm D call. CDR3 size: 15 residues. Trimming left V 1 base short and J 2 bases short, with 9 bases between. Germline V gene sequence: CDR1 SGDLS, CDR2 YYNGEE. CDR3 DNA sequence: TGTGCCAGCAGCGTATGGAGACAAAACACCGGGGAGCTGTTTTTT. Protein sequence: CASSVWRQNTGELFF.